This passage covers 29 T cell receptor beta chains from one sample sequenced in a study of T cell repertoires in cytomegalovirus infection. Their specific antigens are unknown. Using its own MiXCR run on the reads, TCRdb lists one record per CDR3 protein. This sample has fewer than 150,000 distinct CDR3 sequences, with more than 30% found just once. The sample consisted of CD8+ T cells from cultured PBMCs, taken from culture after CMV antigen stimulation. Receptor source: a human donor in good health (CMV status not recorded). Some clones in this sample may be carry-over from other donors' samples.

This chain joins TRBV7-8 and TRBJ2-7; no clear D gene. Trimming took off 5 bases at V and 0 bases at J, with 11 bases between the two ends. Per the germline V gene, CDR1 is SGHVS and CDR2 is FQNEAQ. The CDR3 length is 14 residues. The CDR3 region has the DNA TGTGCCAGCAGCCCTACCCTCGTCTCCTACGAGCAGTACTTC. Amino acid sequence: CASSPTLVSYEQYF.

Ten or more counts support this clonotype. This chain connects TRBV6-5 to TRBJ1-2, with TRBD1 identical over 9 bases. The CDR3 totals 13 residues. Trimming at V came to 6 bases and at J to 8 bases, leaving 7 bases not matched to a gene. Germline values: CDR1 MNHEY, CDR2 SVGAGI. As DNA, the CDR3 is TGTGCCAGCAGAGCCGGGACAGGGAGAGGCTACACCTTC. Encoded protein: CASRAGTGRGYTF.

This clonotype has more than one count but fewer than ten. The rearrangement links TRBV4-2 to TRBJ2-7, with TRBD1 identical over 9 bases. The CDR3 contains 17 residues. Germline V CDR1 and CDR2: LGHNA, YNFKEQ. The V segment lost 3 bases and the J segment 6 bases; nucleotides outside the gene matches: 15. CDR3 sequence reads: CASSHYGPGQGTPEQYF. DNA of the CDR3: TGTGCCAGCAGCCACTATGGGCCAGGACAGGGGACCCCCGAGCAGTACTTC.

This sequence joins TRBV6-2 or TRBV6-3 and TRBJ1-6, with a possible D match to TRBD1 (5 bases). Germline V lookup: CDR1 MNHEY, CDR2 SVGEGT. The CDR3 is made up of 17 amino acids. The ends were cut back, 2 bases at V and 8 bases at J, with 19 bases in the middle. The CDR3 region has the DNA TGTGCCAGCAGTTACCGGTCCGACAGTCCGGTTTATTCACCCCTCCACTTT. It is translated as CASSYRSDSPVYSPLHF.

Only a few counts were recorded for this clonotype. The V and J genes are TRBV12-5 and TRBJ2-1, with 7 bases fitting TRBD1. The CDR3 runs 16 residues. CDR1 and CDR2 from the germline V gene are LGHNT and FRNRAP. The J segment lost 4 bases and the V segment lost 0 bases, leaving 6 bases of the junction unmatched. The CDR3 spells CASGLVQGGRYNEQFF. The CDR3 bases are TGTGCTAGTGGTTTGGTACAAGGGGGCCGATACAATGAGCAGTTCTTC.

The chain is built from TRBV4-1 and TRBJ1-2, with D possibly being TRBD1 (5 bases). Germline loops: CDR1 MGHRA, CDR2 YSYEKL. Trimming shortened V by 5 bases and J by 3 bases, and 19 bases separated the two germline ends. There are 16 residues in the CDR3. Written as DNA, the CDR3 is TGCGCCAGCAGCAGACAAAGGGGAAGGGACTACTATGGCTACACCTTC. Encoded protein: CASSRQRGRDYYGYTF.

This clonotype came up a few times. A much larger clone sits a single nucleotide away, making a read error possible. This chain uses TRBV2 with TRBJ1-1, with D unresolved. V lost 8 bases, J lost 5 bases, and 9 bases lay in between. CDR3 length: 11 amino acids. CDR1 and CDR2 (germline): SNHLY, FYNNEI. As DNA, the CDR3 is TGTGCCAGCCGGTCGGGGACTGAAGCTTTCTTT. It yields the protein CASRSGTEAFF.

This clonotype was detected only a few times. This chain connects TRBV7-2 to TRBJ2-4; 9 bases agree with TRBD1. Germline-derived CDR1 and CDR2 are SGHTA and FQGNSA. The CDR3 length is 14 residues. The V segment lost 5 bases and the J segment 15 bases; nucleotides outside the gene matches: 14. The CDR3 loop is CASSLTLRDRVAYF. For the CDR3, the DNA is TGTGCCAGCAGCCTGACCCTCCGGGACAGGGTGGCGTACTTC.

This clonotype was counted between two and nine times. The V gene is TRBV19, the J gene TRBJ1-1; D unresolved. Germline V gene sequence: CDR1 LNHDA, CDR2 SQIVND (reference sequence). V lost 3 bases to trimming and J lost 4 bases, with 12 bases between them. CDR3 length: 14 residues. The CDR3 spells CASSIVGVSTEAFF. The CDR3 bases are TGTGCCAGTAGTATTGTTGGGGTAAGCACTGAAGCTTTCTTT. Looking up the rest from reference TRBV19 and TRBJ1-1 gives the full variable domain: DGGITQSPKYLFRKEGQNVTLSCEQNLNHDAMYWYRQDPGQGLRLIYYSQIVNDFQKGDIAEGYSVSREKKESFPLTVTSAQKNPTAFYLCASSIVGVSTEAFFGQGTRLTVV.

To note about this clonotype: Relative to the germline gene, one junction end is altered; a read error may explain this. The chain couples TRBV4-1 to TRBJ2-5; D is uncertain. CDR3 length: 15 amino acids. In germline, CDR1 is MGHRA, CDR2 YSYEKL. CDR3 protein: CASSQDGRFGETQYF. The CDR3 DNA follows: TGTGCCAGCAGCCAAGATGGGCGGTTTGGGGAGACCCAGTACTTC.

The sample holds a few counts of this clonotype. J is TRBJ1-5 and V is TRBV7-2, with TRBD1 identical over 9 bases. Germline CDR1 reads SGHTA; CDR2 reads FQGNSA. With V trimmed by 5 bases and J by 6 bases, 8 bases remained unmatched. The CDR3 covers 15 residues. This chain's CDR3 is CASSQWDRAGQPQHF. The CDR3 DNA reads TGTGCCAGCAGCCAATGGGACAGGGCCGGTCAGCCCCAGCATTTT. The full variable domain, completed using reference TRBV7-2 and TRBJ1-5, is GAGVSQSPSNKVTEKGKDVELRCDPISGHTALYWYRQSLGQGLEFLIYFQGNSAPDKSGLPSDRFSAERTGGSVSTLTIQRTQQEDSAVYLCASSQWDRAGQPQHFGDGTRLSIL.

This clonotype appeared a few times. V gene TRBV6-2 or TRBV6-3 combines with J gene TRBJ2-1, with a tentative D call TRBD1 (5 bases). The CDR3 is 14 amino acids. Germline CDR1 MNHEY, CDR2 SVGEGT. V was clipped by 7 bases and J by 8 bases, with 18 bases between them. The CDR3 protein is CASIGPRDIDEQFF. The CDR3 DNA follows: TGTGCCAGCATTGGGCCCAGGGATATCGATGAGCAGTTCTTC.

In this sample, this clonotype turned up many times. V gene TRBV7-2 combines with J gene TRBJ2-5; D is possibly TRBD1 or TRBD2 (6 bases each). V lost 5 bases and J 4 bases, leaving 17 bases between the germline ends. Germline assignment: CDR1 SGHTA and CDR2 FQGNSA. CDR3 size: 15 residues. The CDR3 DNA reads as TGTGCCAGCAGCGTAGGGGGGAGCGTGGGAGAGACCCAGTACTTC. Protein sequence: CASSVGGSVGETQYF.

The chain uses TRBV7-8 and TRBJ2-3; 12 bases are shared with TRBD1. The CDR3 has 15 amino acids. V lost 5 bases to trimming and J lost 7 bases; unmatched junction nucleotides: 7. Germline V gene data show CDR1 as SGHVS and CDR2 as FQNEAQ. The CDR3 spells CASSDPGQGAYTQYF. The CDR3 bases are TGTGCCAGCAGCGACCCGGGACAGGGGGCATATACGCAGTATTTT.

This clonotype was detected a few times. The rearrangement links TRBV6-1 to TRBJ1-2; D not resolved. The CDR3 is made up of 16 amino acids. With 0 bases removed from V and 4 bases from J, the gap between germline ends came to 15 bases. Germline values: CDR1 MNHNS, CDR2 SASEGT. This CDR3 reads CASSEALDIPSYGYTF. CDR3 DNA: TGTGCCAGCAGTGAAGCGCTAGACATACCAAGCTATGGCTACACCTTC.

The chain has TRBV4-1 and TRBJ2-2, with D hard to call. Germline V gene sequence: CDR1 MGHRA, CDR2 YSYEKL. The CDR3 is 14 residues long. V lost 0 bases to trimming and J lost 7 bases, with 9 bases between them. CDR3 in DNA: TGCGCCAGCAGCCAAGAGGTCGAGGTCGGGGAGCTGTTTTTT. Protein: CASSQEVEVGELFF.

There are a few counts of this clonotype. The chain employs TRBV29-1 and TRBJ2-1, with no clear D. V lost 4 bases, J lost 6 bases, and 16 bases lay in between. The CDR3 consists of 14 residues. CDR1 and CDR2 from the germline V gene are SQVTM and ANQGSEA. CDR3 protein: CSVVGMTAANEQFF. DNA for the CDR3: TGCAGCGTTGTCGGAATGACTGCTGCCAATGAGCAGTTCTTC.

The V and J genes are TRBV20-1 and TRBJ2-7; a weak D match, TRBD1 (6 bases). Germline V gives CDR1 DFQATT, CDR2 SNEGSKA (reference sequence). Trimming shortened V by 5 bases and J by 7 bases, and 24 bases separated the two germline ends. The length of the CDR3 is 15 residues. The CDR3 loop is CSARRGRQGSWEQYF. The CDR3 region has the DNA TGCAGTGCTCGCCGGGGAAGGCAGGGGTCTTGGGAGCAGTACTTC.

This clonotype came up many times. The rearrangement joins TRBV7-8 to TRBJ1-5; 9 bases align to TRBD1. Per germline, CDR1 SGHVS and CDR2 FQNEAQ. The CDR3 has 15 amino acids. Losses at the gene ends were 3 bases for V and 3 bases for J; bases not matched to a gene: 3. The CDR3 DNA is TGTGCCAGCAGCTTGTGGACAGGGGACAATCAGCCCCAGCATTTT. Encoded protein: CASSLWTGDNQPQHF.

This clonotype has a handful of counts. The chain couples TRBV4-1 to TRBJ1-1; TRBD1 might be the D (6 bases). The V end was cut by 0 bases, the J end by 1 base, with 18 bases between. CDR1 and CDR2 from the germline V gene are MGHRA and YSYEKL. The CDR3 spans 18 residues. The CDR3 loop is CASSQERLTGTPNTEAFF. The CDR3 DNA reads as TGCGCCAGCAGCCAAGAACGTCTAACCGGGACACCGAACACTGAAGCTTTCTTT.

This clonotype was detected many times. J is TRBJ2-3 and V is TRBV5-1; D is unresolved. The germline gives CDR1 SGHRS, CDR2 YFSETQ. The V end was cut by 2 bases, the J end by 4 bases, with 8 bases between. There are 13 residues in the CDR3. CDR3 bases: TGCGCCAGCAGCTTAGACGGAGCAGATACGCAGTATTTT. Translation gives CASSLDGADTQYF.

The J gene is TRBJ2-7, the V gene TRBV19, with 11 bases identical to TRBD2. V dropped 7 bases and J dropped 1; count of bases not matched to a gene: 6. The germline V gene encodes CDR1 LNHDA and CDR2 SQIVND (reference sequence). There are 15 residues in the CDR3. The CDR3 DNA reads TGTGCCAGTAAAGAACTAGCGGGGGATTCCTACGAGCAGTACTTC. This codes for CASKELAGDSYEQYF.

V usage is TRBV4-3 and J usage is TRBJ2-7; TRBD1 aligns across 8 bases. V lost 4 bases and J lost 3; bases outside the gene matches: 5. There are 14 residues in the CDR3. CDR1 is LGHNA and CDR2 is YSLEER in the germline V gene. The CDR3 is CASSPGQGYYEQYF. CDR3 DNA: TGCGCCAGCAGCCCCGGACAGGGCTACTACGAGCAGTACTTC.

A word on this clonotype: At one end the junction does not follow the germline gene, possibly because of a read error. The chain uses TRBV7-9 and TRBJ2-3; D unclear. The length of the CDR3 is 15 residues. Germline CDR1 SEHNR, CDR2 FQNEAQ (reference sequence). The CDR3 DNA reads as TGTGCCAGCAGCTTAGAAAAGGATCACACAGATTCGCAGTATTTT. Amino acid sequence: CASSLEKDHTDSQYF.

The CDR3 reads CASRIAASSYEQYF. CDR3 bases: TGTGCCAGCAGAATAGCGGCTAGCTCCTACGAGCAGTACTTC. The rearrangement joins TRBV6-1 to TRBJ2-7, with D perhaps TRBD2 (6 bases). The CDR3 loop spans 14 amino acids. Trimming left V 6 bases short and J 0 bases short, with 12 bases between. Germline V gives CDR1 MNHNS, CDR2 SASEGT.

This clonotype was counted a few times. The J gene is TRBJ1-2, the V gene TRBV7-6, with D possibly TRBD1 on 5 matching bases. The V and J ends lost 5 bases and 5 bases respectively, with 12 bases between them. CDR3 length equals 13 residues. CDR1 and CDR2 from the germline V gene are SGHVS and FNYEAQ. CDR3 bases: TGTGCCAGCAGCGAAGGGGTCTCTTATGGCTACACCTTC. Translation gives CASSEGVSYGYTF.

This clonotype was observed at least ten times. The chain is built from TRBV7-2 and TRBJ1-6, with 11 bases identical to TRBD1. CDR1 is SGHTA and CDR2 is FQGNSA in the germline V gene. This CDR3 is 19 amino acids long. Trimming cost V 5 bases and J 3 bases; bases outside gene matches: 12. The CDR3 DNA sequence: TGTGCCAGCAGCCCGAACCCGGACAGGGGGCTTCTCTATAATTCACCCCTCCACTTT. Translating it yields CASSPNPDRGLLYNSPLHF.

This clonotype was seen more than once but under ten times. The chain carries TRBV5-4 and TRBJ1-1; D remains unclear. The V end was cut by 1 base, the J end by 6 bases, with 10 bases between. This CDR3 is 13 amino acids long. Germline assignment: CDR1 SGHNT and CDR2 YYREEE (reference sequence). The CDR3 here is CASSLWEAAEAFF. In nucleotides, the CDR3 is TGTGCCAGCAGCTTGTGGGAGGCGGCTGAAGCTTTCTTT.

This clonotype was counted many times. The chain is built from TRBV7-8 and TRBJ2-2; D call uncertain. This CDR3 region has 12 residues. V lost 5 bases, J lost 5 bases, and 6 bases lay in between. Germline V gene sequence: CDR1 SGHVS, CDR2 FQNEAQ. The CDR3 spells CASSPQTGELFF. The CDR3 nucleotides are TGTGCCAGCAGCCCGCAAACCGGGGAGCTGTTTTTT.